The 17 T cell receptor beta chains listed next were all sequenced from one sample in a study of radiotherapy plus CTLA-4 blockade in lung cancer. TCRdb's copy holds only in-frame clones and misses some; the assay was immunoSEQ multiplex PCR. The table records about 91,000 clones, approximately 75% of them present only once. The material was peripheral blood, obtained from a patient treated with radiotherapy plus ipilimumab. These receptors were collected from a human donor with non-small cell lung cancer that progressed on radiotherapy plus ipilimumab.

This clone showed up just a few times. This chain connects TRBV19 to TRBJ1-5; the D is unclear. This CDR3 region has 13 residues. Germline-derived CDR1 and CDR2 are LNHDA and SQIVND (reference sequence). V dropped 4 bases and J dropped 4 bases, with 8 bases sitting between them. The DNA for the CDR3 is TGTGCCAGTAGTAAGTCTATTAATCAGCCCCAGCATTTT. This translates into CASSKSINQPQHF.

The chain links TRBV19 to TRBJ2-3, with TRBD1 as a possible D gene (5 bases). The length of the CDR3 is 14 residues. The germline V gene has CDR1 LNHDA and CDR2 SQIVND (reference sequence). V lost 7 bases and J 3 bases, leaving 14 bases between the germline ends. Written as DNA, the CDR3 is TGTGCCAGTAATCAGGGATTTCCAACAGATACGCAGTATTTT. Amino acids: CASNQGFPTDTQYF.

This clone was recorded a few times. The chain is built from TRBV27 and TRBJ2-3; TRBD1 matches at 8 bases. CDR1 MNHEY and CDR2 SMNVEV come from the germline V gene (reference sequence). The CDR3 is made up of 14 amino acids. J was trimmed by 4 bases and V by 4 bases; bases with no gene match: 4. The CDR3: CASSSRQGSDTQYF. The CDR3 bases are TGTGCCAGCAGTTCTCGACAGGGGTCAGATACGCAGTATTTT.

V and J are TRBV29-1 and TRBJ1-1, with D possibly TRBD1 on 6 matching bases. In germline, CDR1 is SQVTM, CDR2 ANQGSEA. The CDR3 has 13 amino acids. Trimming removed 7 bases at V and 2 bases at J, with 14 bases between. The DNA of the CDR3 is TGCAGCGCCTCTCAGGGGATAAACACTGAAGCTTTCTTT. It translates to CSASQGINTEAFF.

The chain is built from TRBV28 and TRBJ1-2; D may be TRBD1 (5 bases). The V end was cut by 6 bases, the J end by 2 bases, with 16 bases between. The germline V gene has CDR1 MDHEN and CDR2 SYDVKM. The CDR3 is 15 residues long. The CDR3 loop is CASSRGRAENYGYTF. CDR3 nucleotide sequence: TGTGCCAGCAGCCGGGGGAGAGCAGAGAACTATGGCTACACCTTC.

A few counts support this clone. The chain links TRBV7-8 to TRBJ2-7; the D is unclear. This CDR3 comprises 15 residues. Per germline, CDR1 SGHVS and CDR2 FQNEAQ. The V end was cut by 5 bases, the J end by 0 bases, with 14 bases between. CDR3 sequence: CASSGSAASSYEQYF. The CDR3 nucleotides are TGTGCCAGCAGCGGTTCGGCGGCGAGCTCCTACGAGCAGTACTTC.

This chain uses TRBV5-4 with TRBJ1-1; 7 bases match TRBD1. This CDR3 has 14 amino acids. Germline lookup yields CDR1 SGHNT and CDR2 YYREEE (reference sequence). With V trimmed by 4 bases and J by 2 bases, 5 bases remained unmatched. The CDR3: CASSSNRGNTEAFF. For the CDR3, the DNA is TGTGCCAGCAGCAGTAACAGGGGAAACACTGAAGCTTTCTTT.

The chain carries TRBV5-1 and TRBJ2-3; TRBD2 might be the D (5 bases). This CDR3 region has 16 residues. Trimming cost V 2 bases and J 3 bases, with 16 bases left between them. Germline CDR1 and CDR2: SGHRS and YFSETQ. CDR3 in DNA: TGCGCCAGCAGCTTAAGCGGACCTAGAGGAACAGATACGCAGTATTTT. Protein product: CASSLSGPRGTDTQYF.

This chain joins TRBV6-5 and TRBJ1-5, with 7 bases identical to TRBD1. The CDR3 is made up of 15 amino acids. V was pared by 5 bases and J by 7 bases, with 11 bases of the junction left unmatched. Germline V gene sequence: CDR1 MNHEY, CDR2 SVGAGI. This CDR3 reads CASSQRQGRDQPQHF. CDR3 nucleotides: TGTGCCAGCAGTCAACGACAGGGAAGGGACCAGCCCCAGCATTTT.

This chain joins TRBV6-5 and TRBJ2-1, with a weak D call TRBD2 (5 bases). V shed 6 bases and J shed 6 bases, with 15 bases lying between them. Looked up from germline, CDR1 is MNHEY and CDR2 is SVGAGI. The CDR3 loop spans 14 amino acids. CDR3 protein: CASRMSGLFNEQFF. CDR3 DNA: TGTGCCAGCAGGATGAGCGGTTTATTCAATGAGCAGTTCTTC.

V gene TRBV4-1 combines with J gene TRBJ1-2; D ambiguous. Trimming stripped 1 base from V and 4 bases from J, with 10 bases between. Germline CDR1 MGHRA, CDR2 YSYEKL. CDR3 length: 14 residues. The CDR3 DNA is TGCGCCAGCAGCCAAGTGACTGCCCTCTATGGCTACACCTTC. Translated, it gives CASSQVTALYGYTF.

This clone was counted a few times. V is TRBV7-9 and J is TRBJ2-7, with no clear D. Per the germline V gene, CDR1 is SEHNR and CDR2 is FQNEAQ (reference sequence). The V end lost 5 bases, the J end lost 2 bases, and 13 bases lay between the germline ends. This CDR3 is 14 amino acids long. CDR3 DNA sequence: TGTGCCAGCAGCCGGACGTCGCAAGCCTACGAGCAGTACTTC. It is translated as CASSRTSQAYEQYF. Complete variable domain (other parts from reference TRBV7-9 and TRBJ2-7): DTGVSQNPRHKITKRGQNVTFRCDPISEHNRLYWYRQTLGQGPEFLTYFQNEAQLEKSRLLSDRFSAERPKGSFSTLEIQRTEQGDSAMYLCASSRTSQAYEQYFGPGTRLTVT.

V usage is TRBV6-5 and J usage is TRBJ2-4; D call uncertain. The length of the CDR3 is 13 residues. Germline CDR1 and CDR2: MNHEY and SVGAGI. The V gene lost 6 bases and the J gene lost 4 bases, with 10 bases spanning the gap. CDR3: CASRRSRKNIQYF. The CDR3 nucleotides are TGTGCCAGCAGGAGAAGCAGGAAAAACATTCAGTACTTC.

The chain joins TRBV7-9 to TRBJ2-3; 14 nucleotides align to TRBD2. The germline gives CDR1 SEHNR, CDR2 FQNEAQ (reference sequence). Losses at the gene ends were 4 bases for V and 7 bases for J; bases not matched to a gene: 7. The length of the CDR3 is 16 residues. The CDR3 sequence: CASSSPGLAGANTQYF. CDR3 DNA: TGTGCCAGCAGCTCTCCGGGACTAGCGGGGGCTAATACGCAGTATTTT.

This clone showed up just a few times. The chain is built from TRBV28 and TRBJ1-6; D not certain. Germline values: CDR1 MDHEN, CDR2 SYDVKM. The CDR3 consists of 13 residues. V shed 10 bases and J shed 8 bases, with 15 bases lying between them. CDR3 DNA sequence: TGTGCCACCGGAGTCGGCTGGGATTCACCCCTCCACTTT. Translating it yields CATGVGWDSPLHF. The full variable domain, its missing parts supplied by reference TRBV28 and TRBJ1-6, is DVKVTQSSRYLVKRTGEKVFLECVQDMDHENMFWYRQDPGLGLRLIYFSYDVKMKEKGDIPEGYSVSREKKERFSLILESASTNQTSMYLCATGVGWDSPLHFGNGTRLTVT.

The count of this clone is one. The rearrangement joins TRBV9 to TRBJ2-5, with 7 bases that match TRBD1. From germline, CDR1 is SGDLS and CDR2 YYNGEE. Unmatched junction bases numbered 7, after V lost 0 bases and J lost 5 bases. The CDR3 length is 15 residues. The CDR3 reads CASSVGAGGRETQYF. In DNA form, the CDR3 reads TGTGCCAGCAGCGTAGGTGCAGGGGGAAGGGAGACCCAGTACTTC.

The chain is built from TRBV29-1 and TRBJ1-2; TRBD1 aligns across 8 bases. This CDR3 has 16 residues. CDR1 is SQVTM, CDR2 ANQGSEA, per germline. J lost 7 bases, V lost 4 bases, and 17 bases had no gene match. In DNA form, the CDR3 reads TGCAGCGTTGGGGAGACAGGGGCGTACCGGGGTGGTGGCTACACCTTC. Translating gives CSVGETGAYRGGGYTF.